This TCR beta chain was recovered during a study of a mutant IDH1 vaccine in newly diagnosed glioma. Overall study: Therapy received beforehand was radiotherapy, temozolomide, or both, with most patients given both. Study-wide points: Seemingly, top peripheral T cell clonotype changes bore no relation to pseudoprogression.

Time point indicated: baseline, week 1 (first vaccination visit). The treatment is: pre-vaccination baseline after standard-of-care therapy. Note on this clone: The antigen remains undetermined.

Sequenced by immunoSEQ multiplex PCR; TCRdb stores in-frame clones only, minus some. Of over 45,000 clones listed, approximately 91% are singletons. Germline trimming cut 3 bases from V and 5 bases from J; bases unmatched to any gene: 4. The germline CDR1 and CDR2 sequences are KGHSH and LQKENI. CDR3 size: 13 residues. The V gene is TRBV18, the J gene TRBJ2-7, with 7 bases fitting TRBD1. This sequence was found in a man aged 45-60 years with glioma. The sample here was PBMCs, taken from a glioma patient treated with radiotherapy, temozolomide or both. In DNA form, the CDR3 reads TGTGCCAGCTCACCTCAGGGGGTCCACGAGCAGTACTTC. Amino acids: CASSPQGVHEQYF.